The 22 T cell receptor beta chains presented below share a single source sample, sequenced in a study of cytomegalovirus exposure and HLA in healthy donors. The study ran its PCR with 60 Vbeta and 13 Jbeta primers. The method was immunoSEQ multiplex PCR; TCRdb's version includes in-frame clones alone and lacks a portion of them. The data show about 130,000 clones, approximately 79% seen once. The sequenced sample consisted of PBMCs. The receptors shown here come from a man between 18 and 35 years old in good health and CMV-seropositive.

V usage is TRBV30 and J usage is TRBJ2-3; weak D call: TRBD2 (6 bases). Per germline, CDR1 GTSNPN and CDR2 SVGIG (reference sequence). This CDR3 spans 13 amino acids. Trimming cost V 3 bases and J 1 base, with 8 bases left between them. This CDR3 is CAWSPGGTDTQYF. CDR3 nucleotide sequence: TGTGCCTGGAGCCCGGGGGGCACAGATACGCAGTATTTT.

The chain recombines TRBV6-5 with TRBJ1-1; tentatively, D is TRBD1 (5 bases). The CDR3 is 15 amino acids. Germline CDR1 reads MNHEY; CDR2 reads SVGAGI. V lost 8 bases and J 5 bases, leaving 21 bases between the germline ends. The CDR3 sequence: CASGLPLRGGTEAFF. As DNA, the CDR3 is TGTGCCAGCGGTTTACCTTTGAGGGGAGGAACTGAAGCTTTCTTT.

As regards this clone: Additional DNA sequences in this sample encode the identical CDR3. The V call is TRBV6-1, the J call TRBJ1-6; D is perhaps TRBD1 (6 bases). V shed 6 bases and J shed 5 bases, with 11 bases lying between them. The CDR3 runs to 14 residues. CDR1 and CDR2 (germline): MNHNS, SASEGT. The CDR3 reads CASRAQGHNSPLHF. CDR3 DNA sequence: TGTGCCAGCAGAGCCCAGGGGCATAATTCACCCCTCCACTTT.

The CDR3 spells CASSYSMGSHQPQHF. CDR3 coding DNA: TGTGCCAGCAGTTACTCGATGGGGAGCCATCAGCCCCAGCATTTT. The chain uses TRBV6-5 and TRBJ1-5; D is unclear. CDR1 is MNHEY, CDR2 SVGAGI, per germline. There are 15 residues in the CDR3. Trimming pared 0 bases from V and 5 bases from J, leaving 11 bases between.

CDR3 nucleotide sequence: TGTGCCAGCAGCCCAACAGGGATGTGGTCCTACGAGCAGTACTTC. It encodes CASSPTGMWSYEQYF. V and J are TRBV5-6 and TRBJ2-7; maybe TRBD1 (6 bases). V lost 4 bases and J 1 base, leaving 15 bases between the germline ends. This CDR3 contains 15 residues. The germline CDR1 and CDR2 sequences are SGHDT and YYEEEE. Full variable domain (remainder filled in from reference TRBV5-6 and TRBJ2-7): DAGVTQSPTHLIKTRGQQVTLRCSPKSGHDTVSWYQQALGQGPQFIFQYYEEEERQRGNFPDRFSGHQFPNYSSELNVNALLLGDSALYLCASSPTGMWSYEQYFGPGTRLTVT.

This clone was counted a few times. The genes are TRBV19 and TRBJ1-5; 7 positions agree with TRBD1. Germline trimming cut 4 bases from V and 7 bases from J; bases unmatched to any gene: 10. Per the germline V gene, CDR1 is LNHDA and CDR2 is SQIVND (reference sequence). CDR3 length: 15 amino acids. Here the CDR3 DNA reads TGTGCCAGTAGTAATGGTCGGACAGGAGAACAGCCCCAGCATTTT. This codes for CASSNGRTGEQPQHF.

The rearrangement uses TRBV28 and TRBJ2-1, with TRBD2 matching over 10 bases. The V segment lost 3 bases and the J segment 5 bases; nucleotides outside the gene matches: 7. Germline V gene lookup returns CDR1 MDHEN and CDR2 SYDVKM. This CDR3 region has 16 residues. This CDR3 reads CASSFLLAGAHNEQFF. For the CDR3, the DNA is TGTGCCAGCAGTTTCCTCCTAGCGGGGGCCCACAATGAGCAGTTCTTC.

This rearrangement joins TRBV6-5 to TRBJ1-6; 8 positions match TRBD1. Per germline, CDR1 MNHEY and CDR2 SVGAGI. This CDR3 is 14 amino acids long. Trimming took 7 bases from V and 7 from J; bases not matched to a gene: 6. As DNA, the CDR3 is TGTGCCAGCACGCAGGGGGCGAAGAATTCACCCCTCCACTTT. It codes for CASTQGAKNSPLHF.

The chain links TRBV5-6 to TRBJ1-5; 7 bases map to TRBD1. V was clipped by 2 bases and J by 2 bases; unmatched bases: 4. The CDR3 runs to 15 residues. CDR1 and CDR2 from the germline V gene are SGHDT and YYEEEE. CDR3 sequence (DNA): TGTGCCAGCAGCTTACAGGGGAAAGGCAATCAGCCCCAGCATTTT. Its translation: CASSLQGKGNQPQHF.

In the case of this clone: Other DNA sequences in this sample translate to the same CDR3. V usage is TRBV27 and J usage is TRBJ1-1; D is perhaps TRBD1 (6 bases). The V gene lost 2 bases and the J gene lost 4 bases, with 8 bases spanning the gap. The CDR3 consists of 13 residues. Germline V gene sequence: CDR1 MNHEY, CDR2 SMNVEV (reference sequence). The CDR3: CASSLRGSTEAFF. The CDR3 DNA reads TGTGCCAGCAGTTTAAGGGGGTCCACTGAAGCTTTCTTT.

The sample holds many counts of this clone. The CDR3: CASRPLLTGEAFF. As DNA, the CDR3 is TGTGCCAGCAGACCGTTACTCACAGGCGAAGCTTTCTTT. This chain links TRBV5-4 with TRBJ1-1; weak D call: TRBD1 (5 bases). Trimming pared 5 bases from V and 8 bases from J, leaving 16 bases between. The CDR3 consists of 13 residues. Looked up from germline, CDR1 is SGHNT and CDR2 is YYREEE (reference sequence).

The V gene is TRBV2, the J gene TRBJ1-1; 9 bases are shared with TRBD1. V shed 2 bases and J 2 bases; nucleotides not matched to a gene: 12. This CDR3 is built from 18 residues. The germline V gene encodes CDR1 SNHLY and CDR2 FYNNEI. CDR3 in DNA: TGTGCCAGCAGTGAAAGGGGGACAGGGAGCCGCCAAAACACTGAAGCTTTCTTT. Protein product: CASSERGTGSRQNTEAFF.

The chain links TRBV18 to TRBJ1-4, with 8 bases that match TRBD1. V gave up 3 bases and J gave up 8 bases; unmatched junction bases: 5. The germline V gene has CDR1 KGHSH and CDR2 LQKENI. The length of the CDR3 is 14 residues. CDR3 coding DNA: TGTGCCAGCTCACCGGACAGGGAGGCCGAAAAACTGTTTTTT. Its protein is CASSPDREAEKLFF.

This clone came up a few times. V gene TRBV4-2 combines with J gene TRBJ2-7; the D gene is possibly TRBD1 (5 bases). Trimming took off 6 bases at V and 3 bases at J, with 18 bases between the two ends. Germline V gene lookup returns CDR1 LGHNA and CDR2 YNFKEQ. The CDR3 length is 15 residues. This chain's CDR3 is CASRLSETDHYEQYF. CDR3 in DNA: TGTGCCAGCAGGCTAAGCGAGACAGATCACTACGAGCAGTACTTC.

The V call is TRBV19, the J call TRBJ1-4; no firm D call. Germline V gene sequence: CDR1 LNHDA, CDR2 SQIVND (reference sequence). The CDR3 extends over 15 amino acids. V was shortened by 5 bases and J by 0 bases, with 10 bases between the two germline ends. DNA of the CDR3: TGTGCCAGTAGTTTGAGGGTTGCAACTAATGAAAAACTGTTTTTT. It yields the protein CASSLRVATNEKLFF.

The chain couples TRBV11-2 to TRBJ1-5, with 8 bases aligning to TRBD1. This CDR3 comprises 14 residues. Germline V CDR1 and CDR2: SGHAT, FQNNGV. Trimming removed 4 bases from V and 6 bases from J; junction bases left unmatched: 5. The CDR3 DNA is TGTGCCAGCAGCTCAGGGGGCGGGAGTCAGCCCCAGCATTTT. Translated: CASSSGGGSQPQHF.

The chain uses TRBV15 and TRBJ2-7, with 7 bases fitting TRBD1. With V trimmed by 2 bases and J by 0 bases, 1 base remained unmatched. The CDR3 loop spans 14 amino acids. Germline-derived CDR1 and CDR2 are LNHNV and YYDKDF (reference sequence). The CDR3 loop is CATSRTGVSYEQYF. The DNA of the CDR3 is TGTGCCACCAGCAGAACAGGGGTCTCCTACGAGCAGTACTTC. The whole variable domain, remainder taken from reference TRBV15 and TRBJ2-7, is DAMVIQNPRYQVTQFGKPVTLSCSQTLNHNVMYWYQQKSSQAPKLLFHYYDKDFNNEADTPDNFQSRRPNTSFCFLDIRSPGLGDTAMYLCATSRTGVSYEQYFGPGTRLTVT.

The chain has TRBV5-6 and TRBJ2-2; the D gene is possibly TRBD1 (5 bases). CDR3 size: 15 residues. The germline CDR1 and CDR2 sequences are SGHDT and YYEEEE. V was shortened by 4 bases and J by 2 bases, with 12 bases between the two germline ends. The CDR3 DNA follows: TGTGCCAGCAGCACAAGACAGATAAACACCGGGGAGCTGTTTTTT. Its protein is CASSTRQINTGELFF.

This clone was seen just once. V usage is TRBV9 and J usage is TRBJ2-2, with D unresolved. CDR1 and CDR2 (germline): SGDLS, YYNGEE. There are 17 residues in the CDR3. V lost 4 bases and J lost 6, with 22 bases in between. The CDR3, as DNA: TGTGCCAGCAGCCCCCGATTGAGCCCCCGGGTATCCGGGGAGCTGTTTTTT. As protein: CASSPRLSPRVSGELFF.

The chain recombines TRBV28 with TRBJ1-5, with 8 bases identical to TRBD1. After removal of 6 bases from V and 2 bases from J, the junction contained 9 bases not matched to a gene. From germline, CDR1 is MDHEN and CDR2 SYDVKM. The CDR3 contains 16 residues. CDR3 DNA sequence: TGTGCCAGCAGCTCAGAGGACAGGGCTGGCAATCAGCCCCAGCATTTT. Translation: CASSSEDRAGNQPQHF. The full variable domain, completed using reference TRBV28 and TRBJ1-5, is DVKVTQSSRYLVKRTGEKVFLECVQDMDHENMFWYRQDPGLGLRLIYFSYDVKMKEKGDIPEGYSVSREKKERFSLILESASTNQTSMYLCASSSEDRAGNQPQHFGDGTRLSIL.

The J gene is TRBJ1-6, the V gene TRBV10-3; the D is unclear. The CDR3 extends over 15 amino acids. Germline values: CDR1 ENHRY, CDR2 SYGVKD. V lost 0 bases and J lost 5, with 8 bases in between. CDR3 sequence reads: CAISESRGNNSPLHF. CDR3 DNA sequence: TGTGCCATCAGTGAGTCGCGAGGGAATAATTCACCCCTCCACTTT.

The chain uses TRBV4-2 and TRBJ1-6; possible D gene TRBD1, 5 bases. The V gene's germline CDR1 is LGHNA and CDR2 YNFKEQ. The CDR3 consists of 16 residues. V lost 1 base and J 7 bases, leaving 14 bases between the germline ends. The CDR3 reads CASSQVDGGVNSPLHF. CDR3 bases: TGTGCCAGCAGCCAAGTAGACGGGGGTGTAAATTCACCCCTCCACTTT.